Shown below are 27 T cell receptor beta chains from a single sample sequenced in a study of blood T cell repertoires in COVID-19. Generated by immunoSEQ multiplex PCR, the TCRdb table keeps only in-frame clones and is missing some. The table lists over 130,000 clones, roughly 87% of them singletons. The specimen sequenced was peripheral blood. The receptors were sampled from an older woman with active or convalescent COVID-19.

The V and J genes are TRBV7-9 and TRBJ1-1, with D possibly being TRBD1 (6 bases). This CDR3 comprises 14 residues. V lost 3 bases and J 1 base, leaving 9 bases between the germline ends. In germline, CDR1 is SEHNR, CDR2 FQNEAQ (reference sequence). CDR3 nucleotides: TGTGCCAGCAGCTTCACGGGACAGAACACTGAAGCTTTCTTT. This gives the protein CASSFTGQNTEAFF.

This chain joins TRBV9 and TRBJ2-5; the D gene is possibly TRBD2 (7 bases). The CDR3 length is 16 residues. Germline assignment: CDR1 SGDLS and CDR2 YYNGEE. The germline V and J ends were trimmed by 0 bases and 5 bases, with 17 bases remaining between them. CDR3 in DNA: TGTGCCAGCAGCGTAGAAGGGGGAGGGATGCAGGAGACCCAGTACTTC. It translates to CASSVEGGGMQETQYF.

The J gene is TRBJ1-2, the V gene TRBV7-9; TRBD1 aligns across 8 bases. J lost 3 bases, V lost 7 bases, and 7 bases had no gene match. The CDR3 runs to 14 residues. CDR1 is SEHNR and CDR2 is FQNEAQ in the germline V gene (reference sequence). The CDR3 sequence is CASIAGQEHYGYTF. The CDR3 DNA reads as TGTGCCAGCATCGCGGGACAGGAACACTATGGCTACACCTTC.

This clone was counted once. V usage is TRBV19 and J usage is TRBJ1-1, with TRBD1 matching 10 bases. With 5 bases clipped from V and 7 bases from J, the junction kept 7 bases outside the gene matches. This CDR3 is 14 amino acids long. The germline CDR1 and CDR2 sequences are LNHDA and SQIVND (reference sequence). CDR3 amino acids: CASSPRDRGNEAFF. CDR3 sequence (DNA): TGTGCCAGTAGTCCCCGGGACAGGGGAAATGAAGCTTTCTTT.

The chain couples TRBV5-1 to TRBJ2-1, with a weak D call TRBD1 (5 bases). The germline CDR1 and CDR2 sequences are SGHRS and YFSETQ. Trimming took off 3 bases at V and 4 bases at J, with 20 bases between the two ends. CDR3 length equals 17 residues. CDR3 nucleotide sequence: TGCGCCAGCAGCTCAGGGCAGGGAAAGGTGGGGTACAATGAGCAGTTCTTC. Translation: CASSSGQGKVGYNEQFF.

The chain uses TRBV18 and TRBJ2-1, with D maybe TRBD1 (5 bases). The CDR3 covers 18 residues. Germline V gives CDR1 KGHSH, CDR2 LQKENI. V was trimmed by 2 bases and J by 8 bases, leaving 25 bases between them. The CDR3 DNA reads TGTGCCAGCTCACCATTCAGGGAAGTACAGGACGGTTACCATGAGCAGTTCTTC. This gives the protein CASSPFREVQDGYHEQFF.

This rearrangement joins TRBV7-2 to TRBJ1-6; possible D gene TRBD1, 5 bases. Trimming stripped 2 bases from V and 4 bases from J, with 9 bases between. The CDR3 runs 15 residues. Per germline, CDR1 SGHTA and CDR2 FQGNSA. CDR3 coding DNA: TGTGCCAGCAGCTTACAGACAGATTATAATTCACCCCTCCACTTT. This sequence encodes CASSLQTDYNSPLHF.

This clone was detected once. This rearrangement joins TRBV25-1 to TRBJ2-7; D perhaps matches TRBD1 (5 bases). Germline CDR1 reads MGHDK; CDR2 reads SYGVNS. This CDR3 is 16 amino acids long. The V end lost 1 base, the J end lost 2 bases, and 15 bases lay between the germline ends. The CDR3 DNA reads TGTGCCAGCAGTGAATTGTCGACCGACAGAACCTACGAGCAGTACTTC. Protein: CASSELSTDRTYEQYF.

The V call is TRBV10-1, the J call TRBJ1-2; D gene uncertain. The V end lost 3 bases, the J end lost 8 bases, and 13 bases lay between the germline ends. This CDR3 is built from 13 residues. The germline V gene encodes CDR1 WNHNN and CDR2 SYGVQD (reference sequence). CDR3 sequence (DNA): TGCGCCAGCAGTGAAGACCCTCGGGTAGGCTACACCTTC. Its protein product is CASSEDPRVGYTF.

The chain carries TRBV6-6 and TRBJ1-6; no reliable D call. The germline V gene encodes CDR1 MNHNY and CDR2 SVGAGI (reference sequence). The CDR3 sequence is 14 residues long. The germline V and J ends were trimmed by 0 bases and 7 bases, with 7 bases remaining between them. The CDR3 loop is CASSYSEGNSPLHF. CDR3 bases: TGTGCCAGCAGTTACTCTGAGGGCAATTCACCCCTCCACTTT.

J is TRBJ2-3 and V is TRBV6-5; possible D gene TRBD2, 6 bases. Germline lookup yields CDR1 MNHEY and CDR2 SVGAGI. The CDR3 consists of 14 residues. With 6 bases removed from V and 1 base from J, the gap between germline ends came to 11 bases. CDR3 bases: TGTGCCAGCAGGCGGGACGGAGGCACAGATACGCAGTATTTT. This encodes CASRRDGGTDTQYF.

This clone was seen once. J is TRBJ2-3 and V is TRBV18, with 11 bases lining up with TRBD2. There are 21 residues in the CDR3. With 1 base clipped from V and 0 bases from J, the junction kept 15 bases outside the gene matches. In germline, CDR1 is KGHSH, CDR2 LQKENI. DNA for the CDR3: TGTGCCAGCTCACCACGTCCCCTAGCGGGGGGCAGGGTTTCTAGCACAGATACGCAGTATTTT. Its translation is CASSPRPLAGGRVSSTDTQYF.

V gene TRBV3-1 (or the pseudogene TRBV3-2) combines with J gene TRBJ2-7; maybe TRBD1 (6 bases). Germline V gene lookup returns CDR1 LGHDT and CDR2 YNNKEL (reference sequence). Trimming took 6 bases from V and 0 from J, leaving 12 bases between them. The CDR3 runs to 14 residues. The CDR3, as DNA: TGTGCCAGCAGACCTGGACAGAGCTCCTACGAGCAGTACTTC. This sequence encodes CASRPGQSSYEQYF.

V and J are TRBV19 and TRBJ2-5; 7 nucleotides match TRBD2. The CDR3 is 13 amino acids. The V gene's germline CDR1 is LNHDA and CDR2 SQIVND (reference sequence). V lost 6 bases and J lost 1; bases outside the gene matches: 2. The CDR3 sequence is CASSGGFQETQYF. The CDR3 DNA reads TGTGCCAGTAGCGGGGGGTTCCAAGAGACCCAGTACTTC.

The CDR3 coding sequence is TGTGCCAGCAGCCTCCGGACAGGGGGCGAGGGAAATGAAAAACTGTTTTTT. As protein: CASSLRTGGEGNEKLFF. The chain recombines TRBV13 with TRBJ1-4; 11 bases map to TRBD1. The CDR3 is 17 residues long. V trimming: 5 bases; J trimming: 5 bases; junction bases outside the gene matches: 10. The germline V gene has CDR1 PRHDT and CDR2 FYEKMQ (reference sequence).

The chain recombines TRBV7-2 with TRBJ1-1; D perhaps matches TRBD1 (6 bases). The germline CDR1 and CDR2 sequences are SGHTA and FQGNSA. The CDR3 totals 15 residues. The V end lost 2 bases, the J end lost 6 bases, and 16 bases lay between the germline ends. CDR3 sequence (DNA): TGTGCCAGCAGCTTACGTCCTCAGGGGACCGCTGAAGCTTTCTTT. Protein product: CASSLRPQGTAEAFF.

A note on this clone: Germline is not matched at one junction end, which may reflect a read error. The rearrangement uses TRBV6-6 and TRBJ2-5, with D unclear. The germline V gene has CDR1 MNHNY and CDR2 SVGAGI (reference sequence). The CDR3 extends over 11 amino acids. In nucleotides, the CDR3 is TGTGCCAGCAGTTACTCAGAGAGCCAGTACTTC. It specifies CASSYSESQYF.

CDR3 sequence reads: CASSRGTGGNTEAFF. CDR3 coding DNA: TGTGCCAGCAGCCGTGGGACAGGGGGGAACACTGAAGCTTTCTTT. V usage is TRBV7-2 and J usage is TRBJ1-1, with 11 bases identical to TRBD1. Germline V CDR1 and CDR2: SGHTA, FQGNSA. V lost 5 bases and J lost 1; bases outside the gene matches: 3. The CDR3 totals 15 residues.

The chain carries TRBV10-3 and TRBJ1-1; TRBD1 is a possible D gene (6 bases). Trimming cost V 0 bases and J 10 bases, with 18 bases left between them. Germline CDR1 and CDR2: ENHRY and SYGVKD. This CDR3 is 15 amino acids long. The CDR3: CAISESEQGLLGAFF. The CDR3 DNA is TGTGCCATCAGTGAGTCAGAACAGGGTCTCCTGGGAGCTTTCTTT.

This clone was seen only a few times. The genes are TRBV5-6 and TRBJ1-1; tentative D call: TRBD1 (5 bases). Germline CDR1 and CDR2: SGHDT and YYEEEE. CDR3 length: 13 residues. The V gene lost 2 bases and the J gene lost 7 bases, with 12 bases spanning the gap. The DNA of the CDR3 is TGTGCCAGCAGCTTTGTAGGGGCTAATGAAGCTTTCTTT. Protein: CASSFVGANEAFF.

The rearrangement joins TRBV3-1 (or the pseudogene TRBV3-2) to TRBJ1-2; tentative D call: TRBD1 (6 bases). Trimming left V 4 bases short and J 8 bases short, with 11 bases between. Per germline, CDR1 LGHDT and CDR2 YNNKEL (reference sequence). This CDR3 has 12 residues. The CDR3: CASSLGQGGYTF. The CDR3 nucleotides read TGTGCCAGCAGCCTCGGTCAGGGGGGCTACACCTTC.

This chain uses TRBV14 with TRBJ1-2; 7 nucleotides match TRBD1. This CDR3 contains 15 residues. CDR1 is SGHDN and CDR2 is FVKESK in the germline V gene. V gave up 2 bases and J gave up 4 bases; unmatched junction bases: 7. CDR3: CASSQLPTGRYGYTF. The CDR3 bases are TGTGCCAGCAGCCAACTACCGACAGGGCGCTATGGCTACACCTTC.

The rearrangement links TRBV1 to TRBJ2-3; the table gives TRBD2 as D, unverified against the DNA. TRBV1 is a known pseudogene. The CDR3 is 16 amino acids. The CDR3 here is CTSSRTSGGVIDTQYF. CDR3 DNA: TGCACCAGCTCACGGACTAGCGGGGGGGTTATAGATACGCAGTATTTT.

This chain links TRBV9 with TRBJ2-2; perhaps TRBD1 as D (5 bases). V was trimmed by 3 bases and J by 1 base, leaving 7 bases between them. Germline CDR1 reads SGDLS; CDR2 reads YYNGEE. The CDR3 spans 14 residues. CDR3 sequence (DNA): TGTGCCAGCAGCGCTACAGGGAACACCGGGGAGCTGTTTTTT. It encodes CASSATGNTGELFF. Based on the CDR3 plus reference TRBV9 and TRBJ2-2, the full variable domain is DSGVTQTPKHLITATGQRVTLRCSPRSGDLSVYWYQQSLDQGLQFLIQYYNGEERAKGNILERFSAQQFPDLHSELNLSSLELGDSALYFCASSATGNTGELFFGEGSRLTVL.

This clone has only one observation. The chain uses TRBV24-1 and TRBJ2-3; 8 bases line up with TRBD1. CDR3 length equals 18 residues. Germline CDR1 and CDR2: KGHDR and SFDVKD. Trimming took 3 bases from V and 0 from J; bases not matched to a gene: 10. CDR3 DNA sequence: TGTGCCACCAGTGATACGGGGGAAGACAGGGGAAGCACAGATACGCAGTATTTT. It yields the protein CATSDTGEDRGSTDTQYF.

As to this clone: One end of the junction is discordant with germline, which a read error may explain. The gene calls are TRBV6-6 and TRBJ1-1; 7 bases match TRBD1. Germline V gives CDR1 MNHNY, CDR2 SVGAGI (reference sequence). This CDR3 is built from 13 residues. CDR3 region: CAGKPGQNSEAFF. CDR3 nucleotide sequence: TGTGCCGGCAAACCGGGACAGAACTCTGAAGCTTTCTTT.

The gene calls are TRBV3-1 (or the pseudogene TRBV3-2) and TRBJ1-5; D is possibly TRBD1 (6 bases). This CDR3 has 15 amino acids. Germline V gene sequence: CDR1 LGHDT, CDR2 YNNKEL (reference sequence). The germline V and J ends were trimmed by 0 bases and 5 bases, with 11 bases remaining between them. CDR3 nucleotides: TGTGCCAGCAGCCAAGATCCGCAGGGGCATCAGCCCCAGCATTTT. Residues: CASSQDPQGHQPQHF.